Below are 8 T cell receptor beta chains sequenced from a single sample in a study of memory CD4+ T cells and cytomegalovirus serostatus. Single viable CD3+CD4+CD8-CD45RO+ cells were sorted as the memory CD4+ T cells. Sequencing used immunoSEQ multiplex PCR; TCRdb keeps in-frame clones, though not all of them. The sample includes tens of thousands of clones, more than 75% of them seen just once. Sequences were obtained from memory CD4+ T cells from blood. The receptor source for this set is an adult in good health and CMV-seronegative.

This clone showed up just a few times. The chain combines TRBV7-2 with TRBJ2-5, with TRBD1 identical over 10 bases. The V segment lost 2 bases and the J segment 2 bases; nucleotides outside the gene matches: 2. This CDR3 has 15 residues. From germline, CDR1 is SGHTA and CDR2 FQGNSA. The CDR3 sequence is CASSLLGQGQETQYF. In DNA, the CDR3 is TGTGCCAGCAGCTTACTGGGACAGGGGCAAGAGACCCAGTACTTC. The complete variable domain, with remaining parts taken from reference TRBV7-2 and TRBJ2-5, reads GAGVSQSPSNKVTEKGKDVELRCDPISGHTALYWYRQSLGQGLEFLIYFQGNSAPDKSGLPSDRFSAERTGGSVSTLTIQRTQQEDSAVYLCASSLLGQGQETQYFGPGTRLLVL.

This chain links TRBV14 with TRBJ1-1, with no clear D. V was clipped by 4 bases and J by 2 bases, with 8 bases between them. Germline values: CDR1 SGHDN, CDR2 FVKESK. The CDR3 consists of 13 residues. The CDR3 loop is CASSRMTNTEAFF. The CDR3 DNA reads TGTGCCAGCAGCCGGATGACTAACACTGAAGCTTTCTTT.

The chain links TRBV5-6 to TRBJ1-2, with D possibly matching TRBD1 (5 bases). The CDR3 loop spans 14 amino acids. Looked up from germline, CDR1 is SGHDT and CDR2 is YYEEEE. The V gene lost 0 bases and the J gene lost 4 bases, with 10 bases spanning the gap. CDR3 region: CASSLGAGTYGYTF. As DNA, the CDR3 is TGTGCCAGCAGCTTGGGGGCCGGGACCTATGGCTACACCTTC.

The chain carries TRBV30 and TRBJ1-1, with D maybe TRBD1 (5 bases). The CDR3 runs to 12 residues. From germline, CDR1 is GTSNPN and CDR2 SVGIG (reference sequence). The V end was cut by 5 bases, the J end by 6 bases, with 13 bases between. CDR3 DNA sequence: TGTGCCTGGGGGGACCCTCCCGCTGAAGCTTTCTTT. This translates into CAWGDPPAEAFF.

The chain couples TRBV11-2 to TRBJ1-5, with D hard to call. V was trimmed by 3 bases and J by 0 bases, leaving 3 bases between them. There are 13 residues in the CDR3. The germline V gene has CDR1 SGHAT and CDR2 FQNNGV. CDR3 nucleotides: TGTGCCAGCAGCTTTGATAGCAATCAGCCCCAGCATTTT. Translation gives CASSFDSNQPQHF.

The V and J genes are TRBV7-8 and TRBJ1-5; a possible D gene is TRBD1 (6 bases). Germline assignment: CDR1 SGHVS and CDR2 FQNEAQ. This CDR3 contains 14 residues. Trimming took 2 bases from V and 7 from J, leaving 12 bases between them. In DNA, the CDR3 is TGTGCCAGCAGCTTATTAGGGGGGACACAGCCCCAGCATTTT. Its translation is CASSLLGGTQPQHF.

The V gene is TRBV29-1, the J gene TRBJ1-2; weak D call: TRBD1 (5 bases). Between the trimmed V and J ends, which lost 4 bases and 4 bases, there was a span of 7 bases. Germline V lookup: CDR1 SQVTM, CDR2 ANQGSEA. This CDR3 comprises 11 residues. CDR3 coding DNA: TGCAGCGTTGGCCAGGGCTATGGCTACACCTTC. It encodes CSVGQGYGYTF.

The V and J genes are TRBV7-2 and TRBJ1-3; D perhaps matches TRBD1 (5 bases). Between the trimmed V and J ends, which lost 1 base and 4 bases, there was a span of 17 bases. Per germline, CDR1 SGHTA and CDR2 FQGNSA. The CDR3 runs to 17 residues. The CDR3 DNA sequence: TGTGCCAGCAGCTTAGTAGGGACCCGGGCGGAGGGAAACACCATATATTTT. Amino acid sequence: CASSLVGTRAEGNTIYF.